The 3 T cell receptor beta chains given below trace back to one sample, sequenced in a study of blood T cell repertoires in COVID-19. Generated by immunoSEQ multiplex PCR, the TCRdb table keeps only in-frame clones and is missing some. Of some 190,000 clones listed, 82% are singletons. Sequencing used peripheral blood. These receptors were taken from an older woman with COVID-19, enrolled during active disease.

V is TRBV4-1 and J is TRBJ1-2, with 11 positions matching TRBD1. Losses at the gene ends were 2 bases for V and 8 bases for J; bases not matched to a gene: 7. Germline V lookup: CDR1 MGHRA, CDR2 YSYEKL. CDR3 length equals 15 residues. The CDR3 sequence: CASSQWTGGTLGYTF. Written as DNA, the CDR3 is TGCGCCAGCAGCCAATGGACAGGGGGCACTTTGGGCTACACCTTC.

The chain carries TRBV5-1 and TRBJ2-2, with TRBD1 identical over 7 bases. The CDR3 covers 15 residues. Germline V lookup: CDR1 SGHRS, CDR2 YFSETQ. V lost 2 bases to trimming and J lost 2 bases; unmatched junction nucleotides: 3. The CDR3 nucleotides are TGCGCCAGCAGCTTTAGGGACAGCAACACCGGGGAGCTGTTTTTT. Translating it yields CASSFRDSNTGELFF.

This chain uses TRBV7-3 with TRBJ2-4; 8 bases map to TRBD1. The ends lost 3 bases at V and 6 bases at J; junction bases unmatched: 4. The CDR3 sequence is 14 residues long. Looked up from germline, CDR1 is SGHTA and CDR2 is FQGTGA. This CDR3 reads CASSFSQGGNIQYF. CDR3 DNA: TGTGCCAGCAGCTTCTCACAGGGGGGAAACATTCAGTACTTC.